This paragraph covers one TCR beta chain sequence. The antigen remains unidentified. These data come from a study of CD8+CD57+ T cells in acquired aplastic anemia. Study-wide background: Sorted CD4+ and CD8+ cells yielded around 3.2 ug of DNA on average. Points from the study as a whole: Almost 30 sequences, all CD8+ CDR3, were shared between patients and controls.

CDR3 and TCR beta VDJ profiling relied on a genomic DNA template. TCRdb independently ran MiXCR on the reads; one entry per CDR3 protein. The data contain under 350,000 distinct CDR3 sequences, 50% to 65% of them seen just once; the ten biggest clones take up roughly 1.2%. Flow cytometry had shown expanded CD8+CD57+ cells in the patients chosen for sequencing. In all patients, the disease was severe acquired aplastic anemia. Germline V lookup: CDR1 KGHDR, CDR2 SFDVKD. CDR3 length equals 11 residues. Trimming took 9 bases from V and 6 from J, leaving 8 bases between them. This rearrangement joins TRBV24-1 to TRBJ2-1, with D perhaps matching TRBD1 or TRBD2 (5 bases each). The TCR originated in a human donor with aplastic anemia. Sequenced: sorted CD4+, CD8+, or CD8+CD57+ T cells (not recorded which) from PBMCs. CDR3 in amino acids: CATRGLNEQFF. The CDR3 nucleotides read TGTGCCACCCGGGGCCTCAATGAGCAGTTCTTC.